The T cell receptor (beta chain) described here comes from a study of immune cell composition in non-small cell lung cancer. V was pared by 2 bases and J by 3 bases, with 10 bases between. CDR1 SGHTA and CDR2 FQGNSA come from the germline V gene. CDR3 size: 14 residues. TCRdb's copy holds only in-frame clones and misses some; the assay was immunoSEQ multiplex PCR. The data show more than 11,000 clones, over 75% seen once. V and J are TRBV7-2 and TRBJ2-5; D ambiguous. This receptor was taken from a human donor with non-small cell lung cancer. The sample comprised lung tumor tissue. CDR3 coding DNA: TGTGCCAGCAGCTTATACGGATCTAAAGAGACCCAGTACTTC. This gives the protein CASSLYGSKETQYF.